The 8 T cell receptor beta chains below were found in one sample sequenced in a study of identical twins. TCRdb re-derived calls from the 5' RACE reads in MiXCR, one entry per CDR3 protein. This sample yields 550,000 to 700,000 distinct CDR3 sequences, of which 9.5% to 10% are seen a single time; more than 2.5% belongs to the top ten. This sample also appeared in a second study, on yellow fever vaccine responses in identical twins.

The specimen was PBMCs. The receptors were sampled from a woman between 18 and 29 years old in good health.

This clonotype was recorded many times. This chain uses TRBV20-1 with TRBJ2-3, with TRBD1 as a possible D gene (5 bases). The V gene lost 3 bases and the J gene lost 8 bases, with 18 bases spanning the gap. This CDR3 has 14 residues. The germline CDR1 and CDR2 sequences are DFQATT and SNEGSKA (reference sequence). As DNA, the CDR3 is TGCAGTGCTAGGTCGGAACAAGGGGTCGGTACGCAGTATTTT. Its protein product is CSARSEQGVGTQYF.

Ten or more counts support this clonotype. Here the CDR3 reads CASSEVGLYEQYF. In DNA, the CDR3 is TGTGCCAGCAGCGAGGTGGGTCTCTACGAGCAGTACTTC. J is TRBJ2-7 and V is TRBV7-9; D not certain. The CDR3 consists of 13 residues. The V and J ends lost 5 bases and 3 bases respectively, with 11 bases between them. In germline, CDR1 is SEHNR, CDR2 FQNEAQ (reference sequence).

This clonotype was picked up many times. The rearrangement joins TRBV5-1 to TRBJ2-1, with 10 positions matching TRBD2. There are 17 residues in the CDR3. V was clipped by 1 base and J by 3 bases; unmatched bases: 7. Germline V lookup: CDR1 SGHRS, CDR2 YFSETQ. As DNA, the CDR3 is TGCGCCAGCAGCTTGAGGAATAGCGGGGGGAACTACAATGAGCAGTTCTTC. Translated: CASSLRNSGGNYNEQFF.

This clonotype was found many times. The chain couples TRBV7-2 to TRBJ2-2; D not resolved. The CDR3 length is 15 residues. The germline V gene encodes CDR1 SGHTA and CDR2 FQGNSA. V was shortened by 4 bases and J by 0 bases, with 9 bases between the two germline ends. As DNA, the CDR3 is TGTGCCAGCAGCTACATGGCGGCGAACACCGGGGAGCTGTTTTTT. Protein sequence: CASSYMAANTGELFF.

The rearrangement links TRBV9 to TRBJ2-3; the D is unclear. Looked up from germline, CDR1 is SGDLS and CDR2 is YYNGEE. V was shortened by 2 bases and J by 0 bases, with 10 bases between the two germline ends. This CDR3 contains 15 residues. CDR3 DNA: TGTGCCAGCAGCGTGAGATCCCTGAGCACAGATACGCAGTATTTT. Its translation is CASSVRSLSTDTQYF. The full variable domain, its missing parts supplied by reference TRBV9 and TRBJ2-3, is DSGVTQTPKHLITATGQRVTLRCSPRSGDLSVYWYQQSLDQGLQFLIQYYNGEERAKGNILERFSAQQFPDLHSELNLSSLELGDSALYFCASSVRSLSTDTQYFGPGTRLTVL.

This clonotype was observed many times. V gene TRBV27 combines with J gene TRBJ1-1; the match to TRBD1 covers 9 bases. Germline V gene sequence: CDR1 MNHEY, CDR2 SMNVEV (reference sequence). With V trimmed by 3 bases and J by 1 base, 3 bases remained unmatched. The CDR3 has 15 amino acids. Here the CDR3 DNA reads TGTGCCAGCAGTTTGACACAGGGGGCGAACACTGAAGCTTTCTTT. It specifies CASSLTQGANTEAFF.

This clonotype showed up just a few times. This CDR3 is CAVAVLAGADTQYF. The CDR3 DNA reads TGTGCCGTAGCTGTACTAGCGGGAGCAGATACGCAGTATTTT. This chain uses TRBV10-3 with TRBJ2-3; 11 nucleotides agree with TRBD2. The CDR3 runs 14 residues. CDR1 ENHRY and CDR2 SYGVKD come from the germline V gene. The ends lost 11 bases at V and 4 bases at J; junction bases unmatched: 8.

This clonotype was counted ten times or more. Germline is not matched at one junction end, which may reflect a read error. The V call is TRBV12-3 or TRBV12-4, the J call TRBJ1-2; D unclear. The CDR3 loop spans 11 amino acids. CDR3: CASSLESRSCF. The CDR3 coding sequence is TGTGCCAGCAGTTTAGAGTCACGGTCCTGCTTC.